This T cell receptor (beta chain) was profiled in a study of post-analysis software for immune sequencing data. This CDR3 has 15 residues. J gave up 2 bases and V 4 bases, and 7 bases lay outside the gene matches. The germline gives CDR1 MNHEY, CDR2 SVGAGI. Study conclusions and caveats: Significantly lower normalized Chao1 diversity was seen in multiple sclerosis patients than in controls. With TRBV5-6, TRBV5-1 and TRBV20-1 included, about five TRBV segments were more frequent in patients than in controls.

As to this clonotype: No antigen is known for it.

Prepared libraries of TCR beta cDNA carried unique molecular identifiers. TCRdb processed the PCR reads anew with MiXCR; each CDR3 protein has one entry. This table has fewer than 550,000 distinct CDR3 sequences, 34% appearing once. The receptor's source is a girl younger than 18 with multiple sclerosis. J is TRBJ1-1 and V is TRBV6-5; TRBD1 aligns across 7 bases. Sequencing was performed on blood. The CDR3 DNA sequence: TGTGCCAGCAGTTGGGGACAGAAGGCTAACACTGAAGCTTTCTTT. Encoded protein: CASSWGQKANTEAFF.